This TCR beta chain was documented in a study of blood T cell repertoires in COVID-19. Germline values: CDR1 SGHDN, CDR2 FVKESK. The V end lost 4 bases, the J end lost 4 bases, and 13 bases lay between the germline ends. The CDR3 runs 14 residues. Profiling relied on immunoSEQ multiplex PCR, and the TCRdb table lists in-frame clones only, not all of them. The data contain approximately 210,000 clones, less than 90% of them seen just once; the ten biggest clones take up roughly a fifth. The J gene is TRBJ2-5, the V gene TRBV14; D might be TRBD1 (5 bases). Sequenced material: peripheral blood. The receptor's source is a human donor in a cohort sampled during active COVID-19. The CDR3 loop is CASSLTGVPETQYF. The CDR3 nucleotides read TGTGCCAGCAGCCTAACAGGAGTCCCAGAGACCCAGTACTTC.